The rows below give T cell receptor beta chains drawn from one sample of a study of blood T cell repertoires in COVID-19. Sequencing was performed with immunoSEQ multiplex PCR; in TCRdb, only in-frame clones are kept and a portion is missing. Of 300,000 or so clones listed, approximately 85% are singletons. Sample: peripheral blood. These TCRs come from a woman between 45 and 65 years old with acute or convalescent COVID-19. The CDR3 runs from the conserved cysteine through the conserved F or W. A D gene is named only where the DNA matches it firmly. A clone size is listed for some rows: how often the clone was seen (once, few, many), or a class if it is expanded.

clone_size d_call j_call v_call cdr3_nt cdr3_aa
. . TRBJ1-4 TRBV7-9 TGTGCCAGCAGCTTAAAAGGGGGAACTAATGAAAAACTGTTTTTT CASSLKGGTNEKLFF
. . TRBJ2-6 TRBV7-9 TGTGCCAGCAGCCCGTGGACTGAGGGGGCCAACGTCCTGACTTTC CASSPWTEGANVLTF
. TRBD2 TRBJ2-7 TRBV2 TGTGCCAGCAGGGCGACTAGCGGGAGGGACGAGCAGTACTTC CASRATSGRDEQYF
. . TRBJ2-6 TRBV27 TGTGCCAGCAGTTTACTGGCCAGCTCTGGGGCCAACGTCCTGACTTTC CASSLLASSGANVLTF
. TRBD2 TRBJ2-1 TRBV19 TGTGCCAGTATGATGGGGACTAGCTACAATGAGCAGTTCTTC CASMMGTSYNEQFF
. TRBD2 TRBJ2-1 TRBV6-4 TGTGCCAGCAGTGACTCTTTTTTAGCGGGAGGTTACAATGAGCAGTTCTTC CASSDSFLAGGYNEQFF
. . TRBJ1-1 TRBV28 TGTGCCAGCAGTTTCCCCTCGGACATTTACACTGAAGCTTTCTTT CASSFPSDIYTEAFF
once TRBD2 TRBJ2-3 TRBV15 TGTGCCACCAGAGCTACTAGCGAAACAGATACGCAGTATTTT CATRATSETDTQYF
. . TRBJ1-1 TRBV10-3 TGTGCCATCAGTGAGCGAGGACAGCAAAACACTGAAGCTTTCTTT CAISERGQQNTEAFF
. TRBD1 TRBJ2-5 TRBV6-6 TGTGCCAGCAGTTACTATCAGGGGGCCGGGGAGACCCAGTACTTC CASSYYQGAGETQYF
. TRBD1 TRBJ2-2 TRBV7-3 TGTGCCAGCAGCTTAATTCAGGGGGCTTACACCGGGGAGCTGTTTTTT CASSLIQGAYTGELFF
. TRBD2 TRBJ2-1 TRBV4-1 TGCGCCAGCAGCCAAGATCCCAGCGGGGGGAATGAGCAGTTCTTC CASSQDPSGGNEQFF
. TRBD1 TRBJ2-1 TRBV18 TGTGCCAGCTCGAGGGACAGGGTCAATGAGCAGTTCTTC CASSRDRVNEQFF
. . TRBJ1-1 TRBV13 TGTGCCAGCAGCGTTTCAGGGAACGGAGCTTTCTTT CASSVSGNGAFF
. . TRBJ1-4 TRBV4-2 TGTGCCAGCAGCCAAGATAGAGTAGATCCTGAAAAACTGTTTTTT CASSQDRVDPEKLFF
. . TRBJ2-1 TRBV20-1 TGCAGTGCTAGTAAACCCGGACTTGACAATGAGCAGTTCTTC CSASKPGLDNEQFF
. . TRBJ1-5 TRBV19 TGTGCCAGTAGTATAGTAAGTGCTGGGGGCGAGGGCAATCAGCCCCAGCATTTT CASSIVSAGGEGNQPQHF
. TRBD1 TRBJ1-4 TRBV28 TGTGCCAGCAGGGCCGGGACAGGGCATGAAAAACTGTTTTTT CASRAGTGHEKLFF
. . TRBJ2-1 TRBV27 TGTGCCAGCAGTTTTAAGGTTAGCGTCCACAATGAGCAGTTCTTC CASSFKVSVHNEQFF
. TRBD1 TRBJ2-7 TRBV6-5 TGTGCCAGCAGTTACTCCGGGACAGTGGCCTACGAGCAGTACTTC CASSYSGTVAYEQYF
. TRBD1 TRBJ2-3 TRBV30 TGTGCCTGCATCGGCCAGAGGGGGCTGGCAGATACGCAGTATTTT CACIGQRGLADTQYF
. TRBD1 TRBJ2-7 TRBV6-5 TGTGCCAGCAGACGACAGGGGTTCGACGAGCAGTACTTC CASRRQGFDEQYF
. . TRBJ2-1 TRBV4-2 TGTGCCAGCAGCCCCAATCCTCCCGGCAATGAGCAGTTCTTC CASSPNPPGNEQFF
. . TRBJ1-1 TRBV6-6 TGTGCCAGCAGTTTCGGGGGACGTTGGATAGCTTTCTTT CASSFGGRWIAFF
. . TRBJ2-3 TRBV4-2 TGTGCCAGCAGCCCCCCTCAGAGCACAGATACGCAGTATTTT CASSPPQSTDTQYF
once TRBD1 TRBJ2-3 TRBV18 TGTGCCAGCTCACTACAGACAGGGGGCTTCGGCACAGATACGCAGTATTTT CASSLQTGGFGTDTQYF
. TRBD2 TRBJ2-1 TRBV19 TGTGCCAGTAGCTTAGCGGGCCTTACCAATGAGCAGTTCTTC CASSLAGLTNEQFF
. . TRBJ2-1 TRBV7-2 TGTGCCAGCAGCTTAGCGCGGTTAGAGCAGTTCTTC CASSLARLEQFF
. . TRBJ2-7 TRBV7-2 TGTGCCAGCAGCTTAGTTCCCGGGAGTTACGAGCAGTACTTC CASSLVPGSYEQYF
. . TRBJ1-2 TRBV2 TGTGCCAGGTCTCAGGGAGGAGGCTATGGCTACACCTTC CARSQGGGYGYTF
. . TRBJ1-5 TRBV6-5 TGTGCCAGCGGGGGAGGTGCTCAGCCCCAGCATTTT CASGGGAQPQHF
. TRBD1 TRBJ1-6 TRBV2 TGTGCCAGCAACCCGGACAGGGGAGGGTCACCCCTCCACTTT CASNPDRGGSPLHF
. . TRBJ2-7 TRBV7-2 TGTGCCAGCAGCCCCCCAATTCGTGACGGGAGATCGGCCTACGAGCAGTACTTC CASSPPIRDGRSAYEQYF
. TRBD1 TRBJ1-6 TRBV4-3 TGCGCCAGCAGCCAAGAGGACAGGCGGGTTTCACCCCTCCACTTT CASSQEDRRVSPLHF
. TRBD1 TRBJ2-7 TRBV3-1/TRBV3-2 TGTGCCAGCAGCTCCTCGGGACAGGGGGACGAGCAGTACTTC CASSSSGQGDEQYF
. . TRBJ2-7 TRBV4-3 TGCGCCAGCAGCCAAGATTTAAGTAGAGAGCAGTACTTC CASSQDLSREQYF
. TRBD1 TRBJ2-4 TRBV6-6 TGTGCCAGCAGTACAGACAGGGCACAGTACTTC CASSTDRAQYF
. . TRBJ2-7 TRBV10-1 TGCGCCAGCAGTGAGCGATCCCCGTTTGGGAGCTCCTACGAGCAGTACTTC CASSERSPFGSSYEQYF
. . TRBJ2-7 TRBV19 TGTGCCAGTAGCCGGACAGCCCTCTACGAGCAGTACTTC CASSRTALYEQYF
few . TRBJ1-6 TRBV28 TGTGCCAGCAGTTTATGGGGAGGGGAGATTTCACCCCTCCACTTT CASSLWGGEISPLHF
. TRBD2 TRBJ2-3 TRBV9 TGTGCCAGCAGCGTAGCCCCACAACGGGCTAGCGGTGCCTACACAGATACGCAGTATTTT CASSVAPQRASGAYTDTQYF
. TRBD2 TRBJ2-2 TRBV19 TGTGCCAGTAGCTCGGGACTAGCGGGAGATGACGGGGAGCTGTTTTTT CASSSGLAGDDGELFF
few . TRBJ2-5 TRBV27 TGTGCCAGCAGTGCCCCCGGACAGCAAGAGACCCAGTACTTC CASSAPGQQETQYF
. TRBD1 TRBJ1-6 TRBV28 TGTGCCAGCAAGGGACAGGATAATTCACCCCTCCACTTT CASKGQDNSPLHF
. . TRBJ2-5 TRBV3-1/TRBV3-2 TGTGCCAGCAGCCAAGCTGTTTGGGCAGGGGCCGACCAAGAGACCCAGTACTTC CASSQAVWAGADQETQYF
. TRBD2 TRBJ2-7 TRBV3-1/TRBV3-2 TGTGCCAGCAGCCAAGCCACTAGCGGGAACTACGAGCAGTACTTC CASSQATSGNYEQYF
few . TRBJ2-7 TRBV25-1 TGTGCCAGCAGTGGGTGGGGGGACTTCTCCTACGAGCAGTACTTC CASSGWGDFSYEQYF
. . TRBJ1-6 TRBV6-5 TGTGCCAGCAGGGCTGTCCTTAATTCACCCCTCCACTTT CASRAVLNSPLHF
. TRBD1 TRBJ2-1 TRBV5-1 TGCGCCAGCAGCCGCCGGGACAGGATAGGTGAGCAGTTCTTC CASSRRDRIGEQFF
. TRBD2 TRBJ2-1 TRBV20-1 TGCAGTGCAAGTAGGCTAGCGGAAACCAATGAGCAGTTCTTC CSASRLAETNEQFF
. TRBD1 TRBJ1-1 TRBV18 TGTGCCAGCTCACGGGACAGGTATAGTATGAACACTGAAGCTTTCTTT CASSRDRYSMNTEAFF
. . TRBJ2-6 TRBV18 TGTGCCAGCTCACCACTCGGGGTGGGTCTCTCTGGGGCCAACGTCCTGACTTTC CASSPLGVGLSGANVLTF
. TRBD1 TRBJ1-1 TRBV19 TGTGCCAGTAGCCCTCAGGGGGGAAACACTGAAGCTTTCTTT CASSPQGGNTEAFF
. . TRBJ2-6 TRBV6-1 TGTGCCAGCAGTGACGCCGGAGCCTCTGGGGCCAACGTCCTGACTTTC CASSDAGASGANVLTF
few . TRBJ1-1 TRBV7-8 TGTGCCAGCAGCTTAGCAAGGGGGAGGGAGACGGGCACTGAAGCTTTCTTT CASSLARGRETGTEAFF
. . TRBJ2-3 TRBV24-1 TGTGCCACCAGTGATCCTGGACAAGATACCACAGATACGCAGTATTTT CATSDPGQDTTDTQYF
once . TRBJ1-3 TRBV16 TGTGCCAGCAGCCAAGGGCCTGGAAACACCATATATTTT CASSQGPGNTIYF
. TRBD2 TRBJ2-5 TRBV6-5 TGTGCCAGCAGTTACAGGGGACTAGCCGGGGAGACCCAGTACTTC CASSYRGLAGETQYF